The TCR beta chain described here comes from a study of vaccination and CD4 T cells after COVID-19. Study-wide background: Samples taken post-COVID came a median about 100 days after diagnosis, ranging from 35 to 161. Study results and caveats: Vaccine-specific clones in convalescent patients were spike mono-reactive in 304 of 307 cases.

This clonotype was seen only a few times. The antigen is undetermined. The CDR3 covers 16 residues. V lost 4 bases and J lost 6; bases outside the gene matches: 12. From germline, CDR1 is DFQATT and CDR2 SNEGSKA (reference sequence). As for treatment: roughly 10-day PBMC culture with coronavirus spike peptide pools or control peptides (ViraFEST assay). Peptide-pool expansion of antigen-specific T cells preceded TCR sequencing in ViraFEST. Scientists separated out CD4+ T cells through negative selection following 10 days in culture. Researchers used the Oncomine TCR Beta short-read assay to sequence DNA from cultured CD4+ T cells. Via MiXCR, TCRdb re-called the PCR reads, giving one row per CDR3 protein. The sample lists about 15,000 distinct CDR3 sequences, 50% occurring once.

V and J are TRBV20-1 and TRBJ1-2; 12 bases match TRBD1. The receptor's source is a human donor with COVID-19. This material consisted of cultured CD4+ T cells from blood, taken after SARS-CoV-2 vaccination. CDR3 residues: CSATTGTGGFVDGYTF. DNA for the CDR3: TGCAGTGCTACGACCGGGACAGGGGGCTTCGTTGATGGCTACACCTTC.